The 25 T cell receptor beta chains below all came from one sample that was sequenced in a study of STAT3 mutations in large granular lymphocyte leukemia. Study-level points and caveats: At least one immunodominant TCR beta clonotype appeared in every T-cell large granular lymphocyte leukemia patient.

Libraries were prepared by immunoSEQ multiplex PCR; TCRdb keeps only in-frame clonotypes and omits some of them. Of around 15,000 clones in the sample, over 90% are singletons; the top ten hold 8.7%. Their antigens remain unidentified. Sequenced: peripheral blood mononuclear cells. These TCRs come from a woman aged 45-65 years with T-cell large granular lymphocyte leukemia. Some clones in this sample may be carry-over from other donors' samples.

The rearrangement links TRBV4-3 to TRBJ2-7; D perhaps matches TRBD2 (5 bases). The CDR3 extends over 16 amino acids. Germline loops: CDR1 LGHNA, CDR2 YSLEER. V lost 5 bases and J lost 4, with 21 bases in between. The CDR3 DNA sequence: TGCGCCAGCAGCTCCTCTTTTCTTGAGGGCCCTTACGAGCAGTACTTC. Protein sequence: CASSSSFLEGPYEQYF.

The rearrangement links TRBV5-4 to TRBJ1-2; D is perhaps TRBD1 (6 bases). The CDR3 runs 12 residues. V lost 5 bases and J 2 bases, leaving 7 bases between the germline ends. Per the germline V gene, CDR1 is SGHNT and CDR2 is YYREEE (reference sequence). CDR3 sequence reads: CASRGQNYGYTF. The CDR3 nucleotides read TGTGCCAGCAGGGGACAAAACTATGGCTACACCTTC. Complete variable domain (other parts from reference TRBV5-4 and TRBJ1-2): ETGVTQSPTHLIKTRGQQVTLRCSSQSGHNTVSWYQQALGQGPQFIFQYYREEENGRGNFPPRFSGLQFPNYSSELNVNALELDDSALYLCASRGQNYGYTFGSGTRLTVV.

The J gene is TRBJ2-7, the V gene TRBV18; 14 nucleotides agree with TRBD2. Trimming took 6 bases from V and 0 from J; bases not matched to a gene: 7. The CDR3 contains 17 residues. Germline V gene lookup returns CDR1 KGHSH and CDR2 LQKENI. In nucleotides, the CDR3 is TGTGCCAGCTCGGGACTAGCGGGAGTACTTTCCTCCTACGAGCAGTACTTC. As protein: CASSGLAGVLSSYEQYF.

The rearrangement joins TRBV27 to TRBJ2-7; TRBD1 matches 8 bases. The germline gives CDR1 MNHEY, CDR2 SMNVEV (reference sequence). Losses at the gene ends were 3 bases for V and 2 bases for J; bases not matched to a gene: 6. The CDR3 runs to 15 residues. The CDR3 loop is CASSFSGTGPYEQYF. CDR3 DNA sequence: TGTGCCAGCAGTTTTTCCGGGACAGGTCCCTACGAGCAGTACTTC.

The genes are TRBV19 and TRBJ1-1; 7 bases align to TRBD1. Germline V gene lookup returns CDR1 LNHDA and CDR2 SQIVND (reference sequence). V shed 0 bases, J shed 9 bases, and the junction held 4 bases outside the gene matches. There are 13 residues in the CDR3. The CDR3, as DNA: TGTGCCAGTAGTATAGATAGACAGGGTAAAGCTTTCTTT. This codes for CASSIDRQGKAFF.

V gene TRBV18 combines with J gene TRBJ2-7, with D tentatively TRBD2 (5 bases). Germline V gives CDR1 KGHSH, CDR2 LQKENI. The CDR3 length is 16 residues. With 1 base removed from V and 4 bases from J, the gap between germline ends came to 17 bases. As DNA, the CDR3 is TGTGCCAGCTCACCACGGATGCGAGGACTTCCATACGAGCAGTACTTC. This sequence encodes CASSPRMRGLPYEQYF.

The rearrangement links TRBV5-4 to TRBJ2-7, with D perhaps given as TRBD1 or TRBD2 (5 bases each). V was clipped by 4 bases and J by 0 bases, with 14 bases between them. The germline gives CDR1 SGHNT, CDR2 YYREEE (reference sequence). The length of the CDR3 is 15 residues. CDR3 in amino acids: CASSPGPTSSYEQYF. CDR3 DNA: TGTGCCAGCAGCCCGGGACCGACGAGCTCCTACGAGCAGTACTTC.

This chain links TRBV6-5 with TRBJ1-4; 7 bases line up with TRBD1. The CDR3 is 14 residues long. V shed 5 bases and J 8 bases; nucleotides not matched to a gene: 8. Looked up from germline, CDR1 is MNHEY and CDR2 is SVGAGI. The CDR3 sequence: CASSRDRVWEKLFF. DNA for the CDR3: TGTGCCAGCAGTCGAGACAGGGTATGGGAAAAACTGTTTTTT.

V usage is TRBV4-3 and J usage is TRBJ1-2, with D maybe TRBD1 (5 bases). The length of the CDR3 is 13 residues. V dropped 5 bases and J dropped 6 bases, with 13 bases sitting between them. The V gene's germline CDR1 is LGHNA and CDR2 YSLEER. CDR3 region: CASSYQGGDGYTF. In DNA, the CDR3 is TGCGCCAGCAGCTACCAAGGAGGGGATGGCTACACCTTC.

The chain joins TRBV6-5 to TRBJ2-2; TRBD1 agrees at 7 bases. The germline CDR1 and CDR2 sequences are MNHEY and SVGAGI. The CDR3 runs 15 residues. V lost 5 bases to trimming and J lost 5 bases; unmatched junction nucleotides: 8. CDR3 DNA sequence: TGTGCCAGCAGTCGCGGAGCAGGGGGTACCGGGGAGCTGTTTTTT. This sequence encodes CASSRGAGGTGELFF.

The rearrangement joins TRBV6-5 to TRBJ2-1; 11 bases line up with TRBD2. This CDR3 is built from 15 residues. With V trimmed by 2 bases and J by 3 bases, 0 bases remained unmatched. The V gene's germline CDR1 is MNHEY and CDR2 SVGAGI. CDR3 loop: CASSYLAGGYNEQFF. Written as DNA, the CDR3 is TGTGCCAGCAGTTACCTAGCGGGGGGCTACAATGAGCAGTTCTTC.

The CDR3 DNA follows: TGCAGCGTCCGACCGGGGGATTACGAGCAGTACTTC. This codes for CSVRPGDYEQYF. The J gene is TRBJ2-7, the V gene TRBV29-1; weak D call: TRBD2 (6 bases). The CDR3 spans 12 residues. Germline values: CDR1 SQVTM, CDR2 ANQGSEA. V lost 6 bases to trimming and J lost 4 bases, with 13 bases between them.

This sequence joins TRBV27 and TRBJ1-3; D gene uncertain. The CDR3 runs to 14 residues. Germline V lookup: CDR1 MNHEY, CDR2 SMNVEV (reference sequence). Between the trimmed V and J ends, which lost 4 bases and 0 bases, there was a span of 7 bases. The CDR3 coding sequence is TGTGCCAGCAGTTCTCACGCCTCTGGAAACACCATATATTTT. It yields the protein CASSSHASGNTIYF.

J is TRBJ2-1 and V is TRBV5-1; D perhaps matches TRBD2 (6 bases). V was shortened by 4 bases and J by 4 bases, with 18 bases between the two germline ends. CDR3 length: 16 residues. Germline assignment: CDR1 SGHRS and CDR2 YFSETQ. CDR3 coding DNA: TGCGCCAGCAGCCTGACCGGGACTCAGGGATACAATGAGCAGTTCTTC. Amino acid sequence: CASSLTGTQGYNEQFF. Based on the CDR3 plus reference TRBV5-1 and TRBJ2-1, the full variable domain is KAGVTQTPRYLIKTRGQQVTLSCSPISGHRSVSWYQQTPGQGLQFLFEYFSETQRNKGNFPGRFSGRQFSNSRSEMNVSTLELGDSALYLCASSLTGTQGYNEQFFGPGTRLTVL.

The CDR3 loop is CASRRVADTGELFF. For the CDR3, the DNA is TGTGCCAGCAGGAGGGTTGCGGACACCGGGGAGCTGTTTTTT. This chain uses TRBV6-5 with TRBJ2-2; D possibly corresponds to TRBD2 (5 bases). Germline CDR1 MNHEY, CDR2 SVGAGI. Trimming cost V 6 bases and J 3 bases, with 11 bases left between them. This CDR3 has 14 amino acids.

This clone was detected once. The chain uses TRBV18 and TRBJ2-7, with D possibly being TRBD1 (6 bases). The CDR3 totals 15 residues. The V end lost 6 bases, the J end lost 3 bases, and 18 bases lay between the germline ends. Per germline, CDR1 KGHSH and CDR2 LQKENI. CDR3 residues: CASSQATGSGYEQYF. In DNA form, the CDR3 reads TGTGCCAGCTCCCAAGCGACAGGATCCGGCTACGAGCAGTACTTC.

The V gene is TRBV5-4, the J gene TRBJ1-2; D might be TRBD1 (5 bases). The ends were cut back, 0 bases at V and 8 bases at J, with 11 bases in the middle. The CDR3 length is 13 residues. Per germline, CDR1 SGHNT and CDR2 YYREEE (reference sequence). The CDR3 loop is CASSLATDRGYTF. The CDR3 bases are TGTGCCAGCAGCTTGGCGACAGATAGGGGCTACACCTTC.

The rearrangement joins TRBV30 to TRBJ2-2; D remains ambiguous. V lost 0 bases and J lost 8, with 7 bases in between. The V gene's germline CDR1 is GTSNPN and CDR2 SVGIG (reference sequence). CDR3 length: 12 residues. DNA for the CDR3: TGTGCCTGGAGTGTTAATCGAGGGGAGCTGTTTTTT. Its translation is CAWSVNRGELFF.

The J gene is TRBJ2-7, the V gene TRBV29-1, with D possibly being TRBD1 (6 bases). The germline V gene has CDR1 SQVTM and CDR2 ANQGSEA. The CDR3 sequence is 14 residues long. Trimming shortened V by 4 bases and J by 2 bases, and 15 bases separated the two germline ends. In DNA form, the CDR3 reads TGCAGCGTTGTGTGGACAGAACAAACCTACGAGCAGTACTTC. It codes for CSVVWTEQTYEQYF.

The sample holds one count of this clone. The V call is TRBV28, the J call TRBJ1-2; tentatively, D is TRBD1 (6 bases). Per the germline V gene, CDR1 is MDHEN and CDR2 is SYDVKM. The ends were cut back, 6 bases at V and 3 bases at J, with 11 bases in the middle. The CDR3 has 13 residues. The DNA of the CDR3 is TGTGCCAGCAGAAAGGGACAAGACTATGGCTACACCTTC. This codes for CASRKGQDYGYTF.

This sequence joins TRBV5-4 and TRBJ2-2; 10 bases are shared with TRBD2. The length of the CDR3 is 16 residues. V was pared by 9 bases and J by 6 bases, with 14 bases of the junction left unmatched. In germline, CDR1 is SGHNT, CDR2 YYREEE (reference sequence). The CDR3 is CATYLLAGESPGELFF. The CDR3, as DNA: TGTGCCACCTATCTCCTAGCGGGAGAATCCCCCGGGGAGCTGTTTTTT. Supplemented by reference TRBV5-4 and TRBJ2-2, the full variable domain reads ETGVTQSPTHLIKTRGQQVTLRCSSQSGHNTVSWYQQALGQGPQFIFQYYREEENGRGNFPPRFSGLQFPNYSSELNVNALELDDSALYLCATYLLAGESPGELFFGEGSRLTVL.

The J gene is TRBJ2-5, the V gene TRBV5-4, with TRBD2 as a possible D gene (7 bases). The CDR3 extends over 16 amino acids. CDR1 and CDR2 from the germline V gene are SGHNT and YYREEE (reference sequence). V was pared by 4 bases and J by 5 bases, with 21 bases between. DNA for the CDR3: TGTGCCAGCAGCGCCCGGAGGGGGAGGGCCGGGGAGACCCAGTACTTC. Translating gives CASSARRGRAGETQYF.

This rearrangement joins TRBV6-6 to TRBJ2-7, with a weak D call TRBD2 (5 bases). The CDR3 sequence is 14 residues long. The germline gives CDR1 MNHNY, CDR2 SVGAGI (reference sequence). Trimming took 2 bases from V and 2 from J, leaving 10 bases between them. The chain's CDR3 is CASSYPGMPYEQYF. In nucleotides, the CDR3 is TGTGCCAGCAGTTACCCGGGGATGCCCTACGAGCAGTACTTC.

This chain joins TRBV28 and TRBJ2-1; tentative D call: TRBD2 (6 bases). Germline CDR1 MDHEN, CDR2 SYDVKM. The CDR3 consists of 14 residues. V lost 6 bases, J lost 3 bases, and 12 bases lay in between. CDR3: CASSGGTYYNEQFF. The CDR3 DNA is TGTGCCAGCAGCGGCGGGACTTACTACAATGAGCAGTTCTTC.

The chain combines TRBV4-2 with TRBJ2-7; 7 bases match TRBD2. V lost 0 bases and J lost 5; bases outside the gene matches: 7. The CDR3 sequence is 15 residues long. Germline V CDR1 and CDR2: LGHNA, YNFKEQ. CDR3 residues: CASSQEEGGRDEQYF. The CDR3 DNA reads TGTGCCAGCAGCCAAGAGGAGGGAGGGCGGGACGAGCAGTACTTC.